This T cell receptor beta chain emerged from a study of blood T cell repertoires in COVID-19. At the level of the study: Spain, Italy and the United States supplied samples that represented acute and convalescent COVID-19.

Clones were read by immunoSEQ multiplex PCR, and TCRdb kept only the in-frame ones, dropping some. The data show some 160,000 clones, roughly 84% seen once. CDR1 and CDR2 from the germline V gene are SGHAT and FQNNGV. The CDR3 sequence is 17 residues long. V was trimmed by 4 bases and J by 2 bases, leaving 18 bases between them. This sequence originates from a woman aged 50 to 60 who had recovered from COVID-19. Sequenced: PBMCs or T cells enriched from blood (not recorded which). V gene TRBV11-2 combines with J gene TRBJ2-1; D is possibly TRBD2 (5 bases). In nucleotides, the CDR3 is TGTGCCAGCAGCTCCACTAGTGGGCGACTCGCCTACAATGAGCAGTTCTTC. Protein sequence: CASSSTSGRLAYNEQFF.